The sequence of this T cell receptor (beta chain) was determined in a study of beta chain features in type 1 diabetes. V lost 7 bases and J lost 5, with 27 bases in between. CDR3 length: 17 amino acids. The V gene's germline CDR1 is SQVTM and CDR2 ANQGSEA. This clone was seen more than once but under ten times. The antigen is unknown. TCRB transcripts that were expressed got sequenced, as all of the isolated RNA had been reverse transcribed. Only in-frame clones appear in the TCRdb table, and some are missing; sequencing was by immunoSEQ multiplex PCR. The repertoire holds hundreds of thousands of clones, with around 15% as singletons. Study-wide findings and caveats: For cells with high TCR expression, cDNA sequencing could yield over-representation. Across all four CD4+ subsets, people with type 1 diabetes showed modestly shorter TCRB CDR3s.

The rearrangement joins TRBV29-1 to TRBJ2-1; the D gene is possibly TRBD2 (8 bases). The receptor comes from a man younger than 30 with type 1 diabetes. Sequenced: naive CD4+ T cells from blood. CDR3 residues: CSARGSGGPGGHNEQFF. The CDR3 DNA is TGCAGCGCCCGGGGGAGCGGGGGCCCAGGGGGACACAATGAGCAGTTCTTC.